This TCR beta chain is from a study of T cells in tuberculosis. General study findings and limits: Smaller alpha distances in active tuberculosis partly reflected shorter CDR3-alpha lengths. Active tuberculosis alpha repertoires lay closer to GMM-specific TCRs than controls'.

With regard to this clone: Its antigen is not known.

Looked up from germline, CDR1 is LNHDA and CDR2 is SQIVND (reference sequence). V gave up 5 bases and J gave up 0 bases, with 8 bases separating them. The CDR3 runs 15 residues. Clones were read by immunoSEQ multiplex PCR, and TCRdb kept only the in-frame ones, dropping some. The repertoire has over 40,000 clones, roughly 96% of them found once; the top ten carry 6% to 8%. Each donor contributed around 100,000 T cells on average, unsorted. Sequenced material: PBMCs. This chain joins TRBV19 and TRBJ2-6; D is perhaps TRBD1 (5 bases). This receptor was taken from a donor under 30 with latent tuberculosis or without tuberculosis infection. The CDR3 is CASSWGYSGANVLTF. CDR3 in DNA: TGTGCCAGTAGTTGGGGCTACTCTGGGGCCAACGTCCTGACTTTC. The variable domain in full, with the rest retrieved from reference TRBV19 and TRBJ2-6, is DGGITQSPKYLFRKEGQNVTLSCEQNLNHDAMYWYRQDPGQGLRLIYYSQIVNDFQKGDIAEGYSVSREKKESFPLTVTSAQKNPTAFYLCASSWGYSGANVLTFGAGSRLTVL.